This is a list of T cell receptor beta chains from one sample in a study of OX40 agonist ivuxolimab in advanced cancers. Generated by immunoSEQ multiplex PCR, the TCRdb table keeps only in-frame clones and is missing some. The data hold about 68,000 clones, with 86% observed a single time. This sample comprised CD4+ or CD8+ T cells sorted from blood, obtained in a trial of the OX40 agonist ivuxolimab. These receptors were obtained from an adult with an advanced solid tumor such as melanoma, head and neck, liver or kidney cancer. Each CDR3 is given with its conserved first and last residue. The D gene is left open where the match is weak. Some rows mark clone size as missing; the rest say once, few, many or name a class of expanded clone.

>TRBV27|NA|TRBJ2-7|NA
TGTGCCAGCAGTCCGCCGGGACTTCAGAGCTCCTACGAGCAGTACTTC
CASSPPGLQSSYEQYF
>TRBV5-6|NA|TRBJ2-7|NA
TGTGCCAGCAGCTTGAGGTGGGGGGACGAGCAGTACTTC
CASSLRWGDEQYF
>TRBV18|NA|TRBJ1-1|NA
TGTGCCAGCTCACCACGTCAGGGGAAGGCAAATGAAGCTTTCTTT
CASSPRQGKANEAFF
>TRBV10-3|NA|TRBJ2-2|NA
TGTGCCATCAGTGAGTCGAAGGGACTCGACACCGGGGAGCTGTTTTTT
CAISESKGLDTGELFF
>TRBV7-9|NA|TRBJ2-3|NA
TGTGCCAGCAGCTGGGGACAAAGTAGCACAGATACGCAGTATTTT
CASSWGQSSTDTQYF
>TRBV5-1|NA|TRBJ2-2|NA
TGCGCCAGCAGCTTGGAAGTGACCGGGGAGCTGTTTTTT
CASSLEVTGELFF
>TRBV19|NA|TRBJ1-3|NA
TGTGCCACCCGACAGGTGGCTGGAAACACCATATATTTT
CATRQVAGNTIYF
>TRBV6-1|TRBD2|TRBJ2-5|few
TGTGCCAGCAGTGAAGGGCTAGCGGGAGTCAGGCAGACCCAGTACTTC
CASSEGLAGVRQTQYF
>TRBV27|NA|TRBJ1-1|NA
TGTGCCAGCGCCCGAGAGACAGGGAACACTGAAGCTTTCTTT
CASARETGNTEAFF
>TRBV7-9|TRBD2|TRBJ2-3|NA
TGTGCCAGCTCCCGGACTAGCGGAAGCACAGATACGCAGTATTTT
CASSRTSGSTDTQYF
>TRBV5-4|NA|TRBJ1-1|NA
TGTGCCAGCACTTCGGGAACTGAAGCTTTCTTT
CASTSGTEAFF
>TRBV4-2|NA|TRBJ1-6|NA
TGTGCCAGCAGCCAAGATGGCGGAAGACCCCTCCACTTT
CASSQDGGRPLHF
>TRBV2|NA|TRBJ2-7|NA
TGTGCCAGCAGACGCGGCTCCTACGAGCAGTACTTC
CASRRGSYEQYF
>TRBV4-1|NA|TRBJ1-5|NA
TGCGCCAGCAGCCAAGTTTGGTCGGTCAATCAGCCCCAGCATTTT
CASSQVWSVNQPQHF
>TRBV9|NA|TRBJ2-1|NA
TGTGCCAGCAGCGAGTTAAACAATGAGCAGTTCTTC
CASSELNNEQFF
>TRBV7-2|TRBD1|TRBJ2-1|NA
TGTGCCAGCAGCTTCCGGGACAGGGGCTACAATGAGCAGTTCTTC
CASSFRDRGYNEQFF
>TRBV7-9|NA|TRBJ1-2|NA
TGTGCCAGCGTCCGGGGGCAGGGTGAAGGCTACACCTTC
CASVRGQGEGYTF
>TRBV7-2|NA|TRBJ2-1|NA
TGTGCCAGCAGCTTGGACACCAACACCTACAATGAGCAGTTCTTC
CASSLDTNTYNEQFF
>TRBV5-1|NA|TRBJ1-1|NA
TGCGCCAGCAGGTATACAGGGAACACTGAAGCTTTCTTT
CASRYTGNTEAFF
>TRBV4-1|TRBD1|TRBJ2-7|NA
TGCGCCAGCAGCCAAGCCCAGGGACAGACCTACGAGCAGTACTTC
CASSQAQGQTYEQYF
>TRBV5-1|NA|TRBJ2-1|NA
TGCGCCAGCAGCCTAGCACCCAGCGGGCGATACAATGAGCAGTTCTTC
CASSLAPSGRYNEQFF
>TRBV18|NA|TRBJ2-2|few
TGTGCCAGCTCACCACCGAACACCGGGGAGCTGTTTTTT
CASSPPNTGELFF
>TRBV5-6|TRBD1|TRBJ2-2|NA
TGTGCCAGCAGCTCGCTGGGGACAGGGGGAACCGGGGAGCTGTTTTTT
CASSSLGTGGTGELFF
>TRBV10-2|TRBD1|TRBJ2-1|NA
TGCGCCAGCAGGCAACAGGGGGGCGAGTTCTTC
CASRQQGGEFF
>TRBV6-1|NA|TRBJ1-5|NA
TGTGCCAGCAGTGAAGCCTGGAACGCCCGGCCCCAGCATTTT
CASSEAWNARPQHF
>TRBV7-8|NA|TRBJ1-4|NA
TGTGCCAGCAGCTTACGCCCAAAGGCTAATGAAAAACTGTTTTTT
CASSLRPKANEKLFF
>TRBV4-1|NA|TRBJ2-1|once
TGCGCCAGCAGCCAAGATATAACTGGGGGTGAGCAGTTCTTC
CASSQDITGGEQFF
>TRBV5-4|NA|TRBJ2-7|NA
TGTGCCAGCAGCTTGGCACCCGACTCCTACGAGCAGTACTTC
CASSLAPDSYEQYF